The 9 T cell receptor beta chains given below trace back to one sample, sequenced in a study of shared clonotypes between healthy human individuals. The table came from immunoSEQ multiplex PCR; TCRdb's copy has only in-frame clones and leaves some out. The sample shows about 580,000 clones, about 98% of them seen only once. Naive CD8 cells lacked CD45RO, underwent positive selection for CCR7 and left out terminally differentiated effector memory CD45RA+ cells. Sequenced sample: naive CD8+ T cells sorted from blood. The receptors here all came from a man younger than 45 in good health.

The chain links TRBV2 to TRBJ1-1, with a weak D call TRBD1 (5 bases). Germline CDR1 SNHLY, CDR2 FYNNEI. Trimming cost V 6 bases and J 3 bases, with 20 bases left between them. CDR3 length equals 16 residues. CDR3 nucleotides: TGTGCCAGCAGAGAGGAGAGGGGCCGTGAGGACACTGAAGCTTTCTTT. Its translation: CASREERGREDTEAFF.

The rearrangement uses TRBV29-1 and TRBJ2-1; D unresolved. Deletions cut 3 bases from V and 4 bases from J, with 16 bases between. Germline CDR1 SQVTM, CDR2 ANQGSEA. The CDR3 consists of 15 residues. CDR3 bases: TGCAGCGTTGAGGGTTTCGGAACCCCATACAATGAGCAGTTCTTC. Amino acid sequence: CSVEGFGTPYNEQFF.

This chain links TRBV7-2 with TRBJ2-1; 12 positions match TRBD2. V gave up 5 bases and J gave up 8 bases; unmatched junction bases: 4. CDR1 SGHTA and CDR2 FQGNSA come from the germline V gene. This CDR3 is 14 amino acids long. The CDR3 nucleotides read TGTGCCAGCAGCCAGGGACTAGCGGGCGATGAGCAGTTCTTC. Translated: CASSQGLAGDEQFF. The full variable domain, rest sourced from reference TRBV7-2 and TRBJ2-1, is GAGVSQSPSNKVTEKGKDVELRCDPISGHTALYWYRQSLGQGLEFLIYFQGNSAPDKSGLPSDRFSAERTGGSVSTLTIQRTQQEDSAVYLCASSQGLAGDEQFFGPGTRLTVL.

The CDR3 sequence is CASSPRIYELGQETQYF. The CDR3 nucleotides are TGTGCCAGCAGCCCTAGGATATACGAGTTGGGACAAGAGACCCAGTACTTC. This chain uses TRBV7-9 with TRBJ2-5; D unresolved. From germline, CDR1 is SEHNR and CDR2 FQNEAQ (reference sequence). This CDR3 spans 17 amino acids. The V end lost 5 bases, the J end lost 2 bases, and 21 bases lay between the germline ends.

The genes are TRBV27 and TRBJ1-4; TRBD1 matches at 10 bases. Trimming cost V 5 bases and J 4 bases; bases outside gene matches: 4. Germline V gene data show CDR1 as MNHEY and CDR2 as SMNVEV (reference sequence). The CDR3 length is 15 residues. CDR3 residues: CASSPWTGGNEKLFF. The CDR3 DNA reads as TGTGCCAGCAGTCCCTGGACAGGGGGTAATGAAAAACTGTTTTTT. Drawing the rest from reference TRBV27 and TRBJ1-4, the complete variable domain is EAQVTQNPRYLITVTGKKLTVTCSQNMNHEYMSWYRQDPGLGLRQIYYSMNVEVTDKGDVPEGYKVSRKEKRNFPLILESPSPNQTSLYFCASSPWTGGNEKLFFGSGTQLSVL.

The V call is TRBV5-4, the J call TRBJ1-3; D not resolved. Germline CDR1 is SGHNT and CDR2 is YYREEE (reference sequence). Trimming removed 9 bases at V and 0 bases at J, with 10 bases between. The length of the CDR3 is 13 residues. CDR3 amino acids: CATLDGSGNTIYF. The CDR3 region has the DNA TGTGCCACCCTGGACGGCTCTGGAAACACCATATATTTT.

This chain joins TRBV7-9 and TRBJ1-5, with a weak D call TRBD1 (6 bases). The germline V gene has CDR1 SEHNR and CDR2 FQNEAQ (reference sequence). Trimming removed 5 bases from V and 2 bases from J, with 13 bases in between. This CDR3 has 15 residues. CDR3 coding DNA: TGTGCCAGCAGCGAGTGGGGGGCTGGCAATCAGCCCCAGCATTTT. Translating it yields CASSEWGAGNQPQHF.

V is TRBV28 and J is TRBJ1-5; TRBD1 aligns across 9 bases. V lost 5 bases, J lost 6 bases, and 8 bases stayed unmatched. Germline CDR1 MDHEN, CDR2 SYDVKM. There are 15 residues in the CDR3. The CDR3 is CASSPGRDRVQPQHF. In DNA form, the CDR3 reads TGTGCCAGCAGTCCGGGCCGGGACAGGGTTCAGCCCCAGCATTTT.

This chain connects TRBV11-2 to TRBJ2-6; 7 nucleotides align to TRBD1. This CDR3 contains 16 residues. With V trimmed by 5 bases and J by 0 bases, 4 bases remained unmatched. CDR1 and CDR2 (germline): SGHAT, FQNNGV. The CDR3 region is CASSRGGNSGANVLTF. CDR3 in DNA: TGTGCCAGCAGCCGAGGGGGCAACTCTGGGGCCAACGTCCTGACTTTC.